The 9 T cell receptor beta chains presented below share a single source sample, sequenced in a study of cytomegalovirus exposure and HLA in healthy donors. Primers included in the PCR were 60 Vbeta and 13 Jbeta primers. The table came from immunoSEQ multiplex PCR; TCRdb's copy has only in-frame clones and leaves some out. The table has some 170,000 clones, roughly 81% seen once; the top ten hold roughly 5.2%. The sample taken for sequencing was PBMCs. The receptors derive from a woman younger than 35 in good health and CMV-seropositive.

CDR3 amino acids: CASSQVLVVDTQYF. The CDR3 DNA sequence: TGCGCCAGCAGCCAAGTACTGGTTGTTGATACGCAGTATTTT. V and J are TRBV4-1 and TRBJ2-3; no clear D gene. The germline V gene encodes CDR1 MGHRA and CDR2 YSYEKL. V was pared by 1 base and J by 6 bases, with 11 bases between. This CDR3 is built from 14 residues.

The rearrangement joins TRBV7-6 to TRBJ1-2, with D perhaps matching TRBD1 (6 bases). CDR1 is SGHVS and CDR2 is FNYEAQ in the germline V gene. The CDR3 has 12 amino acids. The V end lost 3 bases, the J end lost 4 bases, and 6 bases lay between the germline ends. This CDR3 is CASSLDSYGYTF. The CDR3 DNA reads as TGTGCCAGCAGCTTGGACAGCTATGGCTACACCTTC.

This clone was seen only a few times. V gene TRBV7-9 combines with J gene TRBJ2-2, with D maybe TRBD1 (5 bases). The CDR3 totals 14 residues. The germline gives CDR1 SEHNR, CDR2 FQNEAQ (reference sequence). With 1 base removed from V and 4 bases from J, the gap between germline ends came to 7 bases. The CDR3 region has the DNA TGTGCCAGCAGCTTAGTTCAGGGCACCGGGGAGCTGTTTTTT. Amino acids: CASSLVQGTGELFF. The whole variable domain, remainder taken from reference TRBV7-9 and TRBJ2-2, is DTGVSQNPRHKITKRGQNVTFRCDPISEHNRLYWYRQTLGQGPEFLTYFQNEAQLEKSRLLSDRFSAERPKGSFSTLEIQRTEQGDSAMYLCASSLVQGTGELFFGEGSRLTVL.

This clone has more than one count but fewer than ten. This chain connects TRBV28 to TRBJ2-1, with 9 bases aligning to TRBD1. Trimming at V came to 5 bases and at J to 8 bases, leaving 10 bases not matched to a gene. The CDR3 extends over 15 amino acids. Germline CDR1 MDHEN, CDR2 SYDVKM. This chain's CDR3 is CASSTYRGRFYEQFF. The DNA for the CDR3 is TGTGCCAGCAGTACTTACAGGGGGCGCTTTTATGAGCAGTTCTTC.

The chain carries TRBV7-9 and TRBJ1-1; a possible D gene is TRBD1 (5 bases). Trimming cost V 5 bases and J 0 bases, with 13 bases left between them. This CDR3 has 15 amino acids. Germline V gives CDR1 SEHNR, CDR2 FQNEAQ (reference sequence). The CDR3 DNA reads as TGTGCCAGCAGCCTCCCCCAGGGAATGAACACTGAAGCTTTCTTT. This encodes CASSLPQGMNTEAFF.

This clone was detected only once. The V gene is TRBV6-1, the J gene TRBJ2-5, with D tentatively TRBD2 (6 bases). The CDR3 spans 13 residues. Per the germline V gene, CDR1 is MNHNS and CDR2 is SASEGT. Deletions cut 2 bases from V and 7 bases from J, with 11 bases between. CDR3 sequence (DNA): TGTGCCAGCAGTGAATCGGGGGTTTGGACCCAGTACTTC. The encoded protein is CASSESGVWTQYF.

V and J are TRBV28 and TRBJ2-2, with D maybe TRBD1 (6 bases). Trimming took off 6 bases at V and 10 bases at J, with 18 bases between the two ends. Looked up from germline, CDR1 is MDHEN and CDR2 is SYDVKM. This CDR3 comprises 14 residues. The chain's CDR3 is CASRRYRDDLELFF. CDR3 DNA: TGTGCCAGCAGAAGATACAGGGACGATCTGGAGCTGTTTTTT. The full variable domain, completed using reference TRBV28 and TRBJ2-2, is DVKVTQSSRYLVKRTGEKVFLECVQDMDHENMFWYRQDPGLGLRLIYFSYDVKMKEKGDIPEGYSVSREKKERFSLILESASTNQTSMYLCASRRYRDDLELFFGEGSRLTVL.

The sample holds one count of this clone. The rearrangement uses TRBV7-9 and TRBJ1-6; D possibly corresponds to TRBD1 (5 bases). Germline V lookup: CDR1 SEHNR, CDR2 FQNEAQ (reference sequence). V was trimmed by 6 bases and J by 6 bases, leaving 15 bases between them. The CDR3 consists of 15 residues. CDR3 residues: CASRAGQLLNSPLHF. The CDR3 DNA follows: TGTGCCAGCAGGGCCGGACAACTTCTTAATTCACCCCTCCACTTT.

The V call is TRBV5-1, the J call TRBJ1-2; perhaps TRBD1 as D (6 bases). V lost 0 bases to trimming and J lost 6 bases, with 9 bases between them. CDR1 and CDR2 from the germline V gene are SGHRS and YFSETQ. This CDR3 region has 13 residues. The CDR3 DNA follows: TGCGCCAGCAGCTTGGGACAGGAAGATGGCTACACCTTC. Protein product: CASSLGQEDGYTF.